The clone carrying this T cell receptor (beta chain) was picked up a small number of times. No antigen is known for it. Time point: patch test 1, 2 weeks after DPC sensitization. As to treatment: therapeutic diphenylcyclopropenone sensitization with weekly scalp DPC. TCRdb fed the RACE reads into MiXCR, producing one record per CDR3 protein. The table lists about 360,000 distinct CDR3 sequences, around 7% of them singletons, with 8.4% in the top ten. With V trimmed by 2 bases and J by 6 bases, 5 bases remained unmatched. Germline-derived CDR1 and CDR2 are MNHEY and SMNVEV (reference sequence). This CDR3 spans 14 amino acids. These data come from a study of human T cells and chemical hapten exposure. Study details: An approximately 2 cm by approximately 2 cm inner upper arm patch received 2% DPC for sensitization. Patch testing placed 0.01% DPC on the upper back, with readings at 6 days.

Whole-study findings and limits: There were significantly more large CDR3 similarity clusters among expanded TCRs than among controls.

Sequences were derived from whole blood, sampled in connection with sensitization to the hapten diphenylcyclopropenone (DPC). The clonotype was recovered from a woman between 18 and 29 years old with alopecia areata. Some clones in this sample may be carry-over from other donors' samples. The chain recombines TRBV27 with TRBJ1-1; 8 bases line up with TRBD1. As DNA, the CDR3 is TGTGCCAGCAGTTTAGACAGGGGAACGGCTGAAGCTTTCTTT. Residues: CASSLDRGTAEAFF.